This T cell receptor (beta chain) was retrieved from a study of Graves' ophthalmopathy and Graves' hyperthyroidism. Ten or more counts support this clonotype. Trimming stripped 6 bases from V and 7 bases from J, with 12 bases between. Germline assignment: CDR1 MRHNA and CDR2 SNTAGT. The CDR3 runs to 13 residues. What supplied the PBMCs was more than 7.5 ml of fresh peripheral blood. Amplified material comprised TCR beta CDR3 regions derived from RNA transcripts. First-round RT-PCR employed HTBI primers, with a second-round multiplex PCR after it. Each CDR3 protein gets one entry after TCRdb re-called the multiplex PCR reads with MiXCR. This sample has about 500,000 distinct CDR3 sequences, with 14% found just once.

The genes are TRBV6-4 and TRBJ2-2; maybe TRBD2 (5 bases). The clonotype was recovered from a woman under 40 with Graves' ophthalmopathy. Input material: blood. The CDR3 DNA reads as TGTGCCAGCAGCCAGGAGGAACGCGGGGAGCTGTTTTTT. It specifies CASSQEERGELFF.